This T cell receptor beta chain was sequenced for a study of identical twins (dated by TCRdb to the mid-2010s). Notes on the research overall: To test whether fetal clonotypes persist, the study used deep sequencing on TCR alpha and beta repertoires from monozygotic twins, unrelated adults of various ages, and cord blood. To rule out contamination, replicate twin experiments were performed at different times with different library preparation protocols. The research as a whole found: Because the same donors could not be followed over many years, conclusions were based on cross-sectional statistical analysis. Abundant cord blood beta clonotypes had fewer insertions, young adult naive repertoires showed a similar but weaker trend, and memory repertoires showed no such trend. Excess twin sharing in beta out-of-frame sequences was weaker because fewer shared sequences lowered the signal-to-noise ratio. Compared with coincidental sharing between unrelated individuals, out-of-frame TCR alpha sequences shared between twins had an excess of sequences with low generation probability. Invariant T cells such as MAIT and iNKT could partly confound zero-insertion analyses, although diverse VJ usage argued against such confounding for most clonotypes. Recombination models systematically underestimated out-of-frame TCR alpha sharing in monozygotic twins but agreed with sharing between unrelated individuals.

Libraries were constructed by 5' RACE. Sequencing relied on an Illumina HiSeq 2000. A universal primer binding site was added through template switching, and the final cDNA carried a unique molecular identifier so that TCR cDNA molecules could be counted accurately. First-strand cDNA for TCR alpha and beta chains was synthesized from specific primers in the conserved constant-segment region. To control for contamination, every cDNA library carried two barcodes: a SMART-Mk sample barcode plus Illumina barcodes. TruSeq adapter sequences along with Illumina sample barcodes were introduced in two successive PCR steps. Sequencing of the TCR alpha and beta cDNA libraries was done on the Illumina HiSeq platform using custom primers. The authors' pipeline ran thus. MiGEC was used to process raw reads and extract unique molecular identifiers, and MiXCR was used to find CDR3 positions. For each individual, recombination models were inferred using an EM algorithm with the repgenHMM and IGoR tools. The tcR package in R was used for shared clonotype analysis, with sharing normalized by the product of cloneset sizes. Out-of-frame nonproductive sequences were analyzed to study raw recombination free of thymic and clonal selection effects. Using fastp trimming at Q25 and MiXCR clonotype assembly, TCRdb reanalyzed the public sequencing data and kept in-frame beta chains. Every CDR3 protein is listed once, alongside the most common genes and DNA of its rows. The V and J calls were determined by TCRdb, not by the authors. The sample table shows 400,000 to 600,000 distinct CDR3 sequences, and under 25% are seen once. Together, the top ten hold roughly 0.5% of the sample.

Remarks on this clonotype: Its antigen is currently not known. Per-base quality was not reported, and no clone a single base away is much larger than it.

Only healthy Caucasian donors were included. Three pairs of female monozygotic twins, all aged roughly 18 to 30 years, made up the twin cohort. Positive isolation kits from Invitrogen were used to isolate CD4+ and CD8+ T cell populations. A further study also used this sample, focusing on yellow fever vaccine responses in identical twins. In that second paper, the authors write: The T cell response to vaccination in identical twins was reported by the authors to appear partly convergent and partly personalized. In the study, vaccine-responding T cell clones were precisely tracked in identical twins.

The sequence came from a woman aged 18-30 years in good health. Sample: CD4+ T cells sorted from blood.

The CDR3 region: CSVVVTAKNIQYF. The DNA sequence follows: TGCAGCGTTGTCGTTACAGCCAAAAACATTCAGTACTTC. The rearranged segments are TRBV29-1 and TRBJ2-4, with the D gene too uncertain to name. The germline ends are 7 bases apart after V is trimmed by 4 bases and J by 0 bases. Including the terminal cysteine and phenylalanine, the CDR3 comprises 13 residues. Here the CDR3 DNA is all that survives: 39 bases in frame from base 1. Via the germline V gene, CDR1 is SQVTM and CDR2 ANQGSEA.